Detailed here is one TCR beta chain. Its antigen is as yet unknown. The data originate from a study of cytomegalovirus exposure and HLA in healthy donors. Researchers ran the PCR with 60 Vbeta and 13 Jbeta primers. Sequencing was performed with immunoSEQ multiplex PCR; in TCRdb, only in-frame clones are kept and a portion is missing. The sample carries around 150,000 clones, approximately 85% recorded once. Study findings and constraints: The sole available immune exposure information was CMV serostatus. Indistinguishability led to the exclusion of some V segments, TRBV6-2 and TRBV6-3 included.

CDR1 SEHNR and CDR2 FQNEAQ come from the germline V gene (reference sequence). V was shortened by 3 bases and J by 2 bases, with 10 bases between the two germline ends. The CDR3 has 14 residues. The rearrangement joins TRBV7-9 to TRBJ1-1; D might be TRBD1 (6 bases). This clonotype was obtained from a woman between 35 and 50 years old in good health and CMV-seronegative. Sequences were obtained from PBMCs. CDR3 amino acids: CASSLRQVNTEAFF. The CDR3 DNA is TGTGCCAGCAGCTTGAGACAGGTTAACACTGAAGCTTTCTTT.